This TCR beta chain is drawn from a study of shared clonotypes between healthy human individuals (dated by TCRdb to the early 2020s). In the study overall: The cohort comprised a couple of women and a few men aged 18 to 49 years. To increase sequencing depth and limit assay-specific biases, TCR repertoire library preparation and sequencing were carried out by different laboratories using diverse techniques. For each donor, CD4 naive and CD4 memory were each run on three plates, CD8 naive on two plates, and CD8 memory on one plate. Between about 0.9 and 9 billion PBMCs per donor were obtained by leukapheresis. The study deeply sequenced blood TCR repertoires of five healthy adults to estimate repertoire size and the extent of clonotype sharing between individuals. Overall study outcomes, separate from this receptor: Sharing across several donors was observed for around 5% of naive CD4, less than 4% of naive CD8, 2% to 2.5% of memory CD4, and approximately 0.41% of memory CD8 clonotypes. Because the study included a small number of donors, the genetic and exposure-history diversity represented was limited. Incomplete sequencing was indicated by rarefaction of sorted-subset datasets, despite the large sequencing depth. Compared with non-shared clonotypes, the clonotypes found in all four sorted-subset donors had higher generation probabilities. Pairwise subsampling indicated that sequencing depth was expected to affect the degree of clonotype sharing among donors. Naive subsets generally had larger estimated clonotype richness than memory subsets. Sampling was limited to blood, and TCR repertoires in tissue likely differ from TCR repertoires in blood.

Using the deep immunoSEQ assay, TCR CDR3 regions were amplified from genomic DNA by multiplex PCR. Extracted genomic DNA from each cell subset was distributed evenly across all wells of several immunoSEQ 96-well plates, and each plate was treated as a replicate. For sorted subsets, each replicate PCR was loaded with 200 ng genomic DNA, equivalent to about 30,000 T cell genomes. The purified libraries were quantified using a Qubit 3.0 fluorometer, sized with a Bioanalyzer 2100, and then quantified again using the KAPA Library Quantification kit. Each immunoSEQ 96-well plate was sequenced on its own single-read 150-cycle Illumina NextSeq 550 flow cell. Per the source publication's procedure: The immunoSEQ output contained only junctional sequences without quality scores, so filtering could not match that applied to full-length reads. Sequences were annotated with PyIR, a Python wrapper for IgBLAST v1.9, using IMGT germline references to assign V/J genes and CDR3. Any read was removed if the V/J assignment was weak (E-value above 1e-6), the CDR3 was missing, or the read contained stop codons, out-of-frame junctions, or ambiguous translated residues. V3J clonotypes were defined as sequences sharing an identical inferred V gene, J gene, and CDR3 amino acid sequence. Percentage overlap between repertoires was calculated by dividing the number of shared unique clonotypes by the size of the smaller repertoire. Repertoire richness was assessed with RTK rarefaction, the Chao1 estimator, and Recon v2.1 estimates of unobserved clonotypes. Generation probabilities were computed with OLGA for all TCRbeta clonotypes obtained by the gDNA method from a few donors. This is the immuneACCESS table as TCRdb keeps it, with only in-frame sequences that have V and J called. A part of the clones is gone; compared with another copy, unresolved V genes explain less than half, and the rest is unexplained. The V and J calls and clone size come from that table; D and trimming were worked out from the DNA. The sample includes 2 million or so clones, with roughly 94% observed a single time. Of the sample, 0.1% to 0.15% is held by the ten largest clones.

Healthy HIV-negative adults with no recently reported acute infections or vaccinations were included as donors. Every donor was a Caucasian adult living in Nashville, Tennessee, USA. CD4+ T cells were enriched by magnetic negative selection; naive cells were then positively selected on CD45RA, and the negative fraction formed the memory subset. Blood was collected by leukapheresis, and PBMCs were isolated by Ficoll-Histopaque density gradient centrifugation and then cryopreserved in liquid nitrogen vapor phase. Purity and quantity of every magnetically sorted T cell population were checked by analytical flow cytometry. Genomic DNA was isolated from every sorted fraction and measured by UV absorbance on a Nanodrop 2000c. In the case of this clone: This receptor's antigen is unknown. Within one base of it there is no much larger clone, and no base qualities were kept.

The germline V gene yields SGHTA for CDR1 and FQGNSA for CDR2. The germline V and J ends show losses of 5 bases and 2 bases respectively, and no gene match explains 8 bases of the junction. Taken from cysteine to phenylalanine, the CDR3 has 17 residues. This entry keeps only the CDR3 DNA: 51 bases, framed from base 1. This chain joins TRBV7-2 to TRBJ2-7, and TRBD2 matches 14 of the central bases. The sequence came from a man between 18 and 29 years old in good health. Material for sequencing was naive CD4+ T cells sorted from blood. In the paper's terms, the cell subset or site label means: CD45RA+ positively selected. Here is the DNA: TGTGCCAGCAGCAGACTAGCGGGAGGGTCTGTAGCCTACGAGCAGTACTTC. Its amino acids are CASSRLAGGSVAYEQYF.